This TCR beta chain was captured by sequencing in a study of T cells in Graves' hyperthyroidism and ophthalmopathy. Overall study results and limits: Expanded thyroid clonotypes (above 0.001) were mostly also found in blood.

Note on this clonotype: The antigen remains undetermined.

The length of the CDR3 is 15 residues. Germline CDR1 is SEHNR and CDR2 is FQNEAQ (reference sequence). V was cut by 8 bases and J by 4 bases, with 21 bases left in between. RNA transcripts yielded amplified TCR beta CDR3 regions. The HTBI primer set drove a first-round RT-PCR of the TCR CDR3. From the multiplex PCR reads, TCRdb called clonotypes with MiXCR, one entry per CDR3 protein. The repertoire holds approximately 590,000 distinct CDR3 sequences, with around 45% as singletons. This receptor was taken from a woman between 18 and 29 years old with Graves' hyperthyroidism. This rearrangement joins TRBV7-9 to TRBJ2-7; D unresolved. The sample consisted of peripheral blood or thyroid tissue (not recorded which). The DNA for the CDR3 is TGTGCCAGCTCCACACCCAGGCAAAAGATTTACGAGCAGTACTTC. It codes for CASSTPRQKIYEQYF.